A single sample is the source of the 25 T cell receptor beta chains below, sequenced in a study of identical twins. TCRdb re-analysed the 5' RACE reads in MiXCR, keeping a single row per CDR3 protein. The table records 250,000 to 350,000 distinct CDR3 sequences, roughly 10% of them present only once. This sample also appeared in a second study, on yellow fever vaccine responses in identical twins.

The sample consisted of CD8+ T cells sorted from blood. The receptors here all came from a woman between 18 and 30 years old in good health.

This clonotype was seen ten or more times. The chain's CDR3 is CASEAPPGNEQFF. The CDR3 DNA reads as TGTGCCAGTGAGGCGCCCCCTGGCAATGAGCAGTTCTTC. The chain couples TRBV2 to TRBJ2-1, with D unresolved. CDR3 length equals 13 residues. V lost 9 bases to trimming and J lost 6 bases, with 15 bases between them. Germline assignment: CDR1 SNHLY and CDR2 FYNNEI.

This clonotype has at least ten counts. V usage is TRBV13 and J usage is TRBJ2-7; 9 bases align to TRBD1. The CDR3 is made up of 14 amino acids. Per germline, CDR1 PRHDT and CDR2 FYEKMQ (reference sequence). V shed 5 bases, J shed 3 bases, and the junction held 5 bases outside the gene matches. DNA for the CDR3: TGTGCCAGCAGCCCAGGACAGGGGAACTACGAGCAGTACTTC. Protein product: CASSPGQGNYEQYF.

This clonotype was detected a few times. V is TRBV4-2 and J is TRBJ2-3; no clear D. V shed 7 bases and J shed 0 bases, with 8 bases lying between them. Germline lookup yields CDR1 LGHNA and CDR2 YNFKEQ. The CDR3 extends over 13 amino acids. CDR3 sequence: CASTLRSTDTQYF. The CDR3 DNA follows: TGTGCCAGCACCCTCCGGAGCACAGATACGCAGTATTTT.

This clonotype has at least ten counts. The chain recombines TRBV7-9 with TRBJ2-1; no reliable D call. Trimming took off 4 bases at V and 8 bases at J, with 12 bases between the two ends. The germline gives CDR1 SEHNR, CDR2 FQNEAQ (reference sequence). This CDR3 comprises 13 residues. CDR3 nucleotide sequence: TGTGCCAGCAGCTCCGGATACCCCGATGAGCAGTTCTTC. Protein: CASSSGYPDEQFF.

This clonotype was seen ten or more times. The genes are TRBV7-9 and TRBJ2-3; a possible D gene is TRBD1 (6 bases). V lost 1 base and J lost 2, with 16 bases in between. Germline CDR1 SEHNR, CDR2 FQNEAQ (reference sequence). This CDR3 has 17 amino acids. CDR3 in DNA: TGTGCCAGCAGCTTAGAGGGGCAGGGGCCCTTCACAGATACGCAGTATTTT. It encodes CASSLEGQGPFTDTQYF.

This clonotype was counted only a few times. V gene TRBV28 combines with J gene TRBJ2-7, with D unclear. This CDR3 spans 16 amino acids. Germline V CDR1 and CDR2: MDHEN, SYDVKM. The germline V and J ends were trimmed by 6 bases and 9 bases, with 27 bases remaining between them. In nucleotides, the CDR3 is TGTGCCAGCAGATCGACACGATCCAGCCCAGTGATCGGGCAGTACTTC. This encodes CASRSTRSSPVIGQYF.

This chain connects TRBV11-1 to TRBJ2-7; 10 positions match TRBD2. Germline loops: CDR1 SGHAT, CDR2 FQDESV (reference sequence). This CDR3 has 19 residues. The junction had 22 bases not matched to a gene; V was cut back by 7 bases and J by 4 bases. The CDR3 spells CASTQTTGTSVRPFYEQYF. DNA of the CDR3: TGTGCCAGCACCCAAACAACCGGGACTAGCGTGAGGCCTTTTTACGAGCAGTACTTC.

This clonotype has a count of ten or more. CDR3 nucleotides: TGCAGCGTTGAGCGACAGGGATCCTTCTACGAGCAGTACTTC. Translation gives CSVERQGSFYEQYF. The rearrangement links TRBV29-1 to TRBJ2-7; 7 bases align to TRBD1. The CDR3 totals 14 residues. Looked up from germline, CDR1 is SQVTM and CDR2 is ANQGSEA. The V and J ends lost 3 bases and 3 bases, in that order; junction bases with no gene match: 8.

In regard to this clonotype: At one boundary the junction diverges from the germline segment, which might be a read error. V is TRBV20-1 and J is TRBJ2-2; TRBD1 might be the D (5 bases). The CDR3 totals 16 residues. CDR1 is DFQATT, CDR2 SNEGSKA, per germline (reference sequence). CDR3: CCATLGRAPNTGELFF. CDR3 DNA: TGCTGTGCTACCTTGGGGCGAGCCCCGAACACCGGGGAGCTGTTTTTT.

CDR3 coding DNA: TGTGCCAGCAGTTACGACCGCCACGAGCAGTACTTC. This translates into CASSYDRHEQYF. The V and J genes are TRBV6-2 or TRBV6-3 and TRBJ2-7; D is undetermined. Germline-derived CDR1 and CDR2 are MNHEY and SVGEGT. This CDR3 is built from 12 residues. Trimming took off 2 bases at V and 5 bases at J, with 7 bases between the two ends.

Many counts were recorded for this clonotype. The chain has TRBV4-3 and TRBJ2-1; 11 bases line up with TRBD2. The V gene's germline CDR1 is LGHNA and CDR2 YSLEER. With 3 bases clipped from V and 10 bases from J, the junction kept 14 bases outside the gene matches. This CDR3 region has 17 residues. As DNA, the CDR3 is TGCGCCAGCAGCCAGGGACTAGCGGACGCTACAATAGGGGAGCAGTTCTTC. This gives the protein CASSQGLADATIGEQFF.

A few counts support this clonotype. The chain has TRBV29-1 and TRBJ2-2; D not certain. V was shortened by 5 bases and J by 0 bases, with 7 bases between the two germline ends. CDR3 length equals 13 residues. Germline V CDR1 and CDR2: SQVTM, ANQGSEA. The CDR3 loop reads CSVPRTNTGELFF. CDR3 coding DNA: TGCAGCGTTCCTCGGACGAACACCGGGGAGCTGTTTTTT.

This clonotype was counted only a few times. V usage is TRBV9 and J usage is TRBJ2-7; 7 bases agree with TRBD2. CDR1 is SGDLS, CDR2 YYNGEE, per germline. J gave up 1 base and V 3 bases, and 7 bases lay outside the gene matches. CDR3 size: 15 residues. The CDR3 nucleotides are TGTGCCAGCAGCGCCGAGTGGGGGGGGTCCTACGAGCAGTACTTC. Protein: CASSAEWGGSYEQYF. Looking up the rest from reference TRBV9 and TRBJ2-7 gives the full variable domain: DSGVTQTPKHLITATGQRVTLRCSPRSGDLSVYWYQQSLDQGLQFLIQYYNGEERAKGNILERFSAQQFPDLHSELNLSSLELGDSALYFCASSAEWGGSYEQYFGPGTRLTVT.

This clonotype was picked up many times. The chain combines TRBV25-1 with TRBJ2-1, with a possible D match to TRBD1 (6 bases). Germline CDR1 reads MGHDK; CDR2 reads SYGVNS. Trimming removed 3 bases from V and 0 bases from J, with 12 bases in between. The CDR3 is 16 residues long. Here the CDR3 DNA reads TGTGCCAGCAGTGAGGGGCGAGGGGGCTCCTACAATGAGCAGTTCTTC. Its translation is CASSEGRGGSYNEQFF. Combining the CDR3 with reference TRBV25-1 and TRBJ2-1 gives the whole variable domain EADIYQTPRYLVIGTGKKITLECSQTMGHDKMYWYQQDPGMELHLIHYSYGVNSTEKGDLSSESTVSRIRTEHFPLTLESARPSHTSQYLCASSEGRGGSYNEQFFGPGTRLTVL.

This clonotype occurred a few times. V and J are TRBV7-9 and TRBJ2-1; 12 bases map to TRBD2. The germline V gene has CDR1 SEHNR and CDR2 FQNEAQ (reference sequence). J lost 8 bases, V lost 4 bases, and 12 bases had no gene match. The CDR3 is 17 residues long. The CDR3 coding sequence is TGTGCCAGCAGCTGGCCTCCGCGGACTAGCGGGGTCCATGAGCAGTTCTTC. The encoded protein is CASSWPPRTSGVHEQFF.

This clonotype was seen a few times. This chain connects TRBV9 to TRBJ2-1, with D hard to call. Germline V lookup: CDR1 SGDLS, CDR2 YYNGEE. The CDR3 is 15 amino acids. Deletions cut 0 bases from V and 4 bases from J, with 11 bases between. CDR3 sequence: CASSVGGLWYNEQFF. In DNA, the CDR3 is TGTGCCAGCAGCGTAGGTGGCCTATGGTACAATGAGCAGTTCTTC.

The chain joins TRBV20-1 to TRBJ2-1, with 7 bases matching TRBD2. V lost 6 bases and J lost 10; bases outside the gene matches: 6. Germline V CDR1 and CDR2: DFQATT, SNEGSKA (reference sequence). The CDR3 sequence is 11 residues long. CDR3 sequence: CSARTGGEQFF. The DNA for the CDR3 is TGCAGTGCCCGAACCGGGGGGGAGCAGTTCTTC.

In this sample, this clonotype turned up a few times. The chain employs TRBV15 and TRBJ2-1; unclear D gene. The germline CDR1 and CDR2 sequences are LNHNV and YYDKDF (reference sequence). CDR3 length: 13 residues. V lost 0 bases, J lost 8 bases, and 8 bases lay in between. CDR3 residues: CATSRDRADEQFF. In DNA form, the CDR3 reads TGTGCCACCAGCAGAGATCGTGCCGATGAGCAGTTCTTC.

This chain connects TRBV7-9 to TRBJ1-2, with a tentative D call TRBD1 (6 bases). Germline lookup yields CDR1 SEHNR and CDR2 FQNEAQ (reference sequence). V was trimmed by 8 bases and J by 2 bases, leaving 18 bases between them. The CDR3 loop spans 15 amino acids. CDR3 region: CASETKSGQNYGYTF. For the CDR3, the DNA is TGTGCCAGCGAAACAAAAAGCGGACAGAACTATGGCTACACCTTC.

This clonotype was recorded a few times. The rearrangement joins TRBV12-5 to TRBJ2-1; D unresolved. The CDR3 extends over 14 amino acids. The germline V and J ends were trimmed by 2 bases and 5 bases, with 10 bases remaining between them. From germline, CDR1 is LGHNT and CDR2 FRNRAP. The CDR3 sequence: CASGLNLQNNEQFF. CDR3 nucleotide sequence: TGTGCTAGTGGTTTGAATCTCCAAAACAATGAGCAGTTCTTC.

This clonotype was seen repeatedly, ten times or more. The chain joins TRBV28 to TRBJ2-7; D is ambiguous. CDR1 and CDR2 (germline): MDHEN, SYDVKM. The CDR3 spans 14 residues. Trimming took off 5 bases at V and 4 bases at J, with 15 bases between the two ends. For the CDR3, the DNA is TGTGCCAGCAGTGACCGGCTGGGTTCTTACGAGCAGTACTTC. The encoded protein is CASSDRLGSYEQYF.

This clonotype came up many times. The chain joins TRBV28 to TRBJ2-1; D unresolved. V lost 6 bases and J 10 bases, leaving 13 bases between the germline ends. Germline assignment: CDR1 MDHEN and CDR2 SYDVKM. This CDR3 has 12 amino acids. DNA for the CDR3: TGTGCCAGCAGCCCTCTTTCTAGGGAGCAGTTCTTC. This translates into CASSPLSREQFF.

V is TRBV20-1 and J is TRBJ1-5; 9 nucleotides align to TRBD1. This CDR3 contains 13 residues. Per the germline V gene, CDR1 is DFQATT and CDR2 is SNEGSKA (reference sequence). The trim removed 5 bases at V and 3 bases at J, leaving 2 bases unmatched. CDR3 DNA: TGCAGTGCTGGGACAGGGAACAATCAGCCCCAGCATTTT. Translated, it gives CSAGTGNNQPQHF.

In this sample, this clonotype turned up a few times. The V call is TRBV25-1, the J call TRBJ2-7; 7 nucleotides agree with TRBD1. The ends lost 4 bases at V and 5 bases at J; junction bases unmatched: 2. The CDR3 sequence is 12 residues long. CDR1 is MGHDK, CDR2 SYGVNS, per germline. DNA of the CDR3: TGTGCCAGCAGTGGCGGACAGGACGAGCAGTACTTC. Translating it yields CASSGGQDEQYF.

There are a few counts of this clonotype. V and J are TRBV4-3 and TRBJ2-7; TRBD2 matches 7 bases. J gave up 4 bases and V 0 bases, and 9 bases lay outside the gene matches. Germline V gene data show CDR1 as LGHNA and CDR2 as YSLEER. The CDR3 loop spans 16 amino acids. CDR3 residues: CASSQDYAGALYEQYF. Here the CDR3 DNA reads TGCGCCAGCAGCCAAGATTACGCGGGAGCGCTTTACGAGCAGTACTTC.